This TCR beta chain comes out of a study of shared clonotypes between healthy human individuals. The assay was immunoSEQ multiplex PCR, and TCRdb's table has in-frame clones only and misses some. Among 900,000 to 1,200,000 clones, 78% were seen once, and the ten largest hold 0.5% to 0.65%. The germline gives CDR1 MNHEY, CDR2 SVGAGI. The CDR3 covers 15 residues. Deletions cut 0 bases from V and 9 bases from J, with 18 bases between. The sample taken for sequencing was memory CD4+ T cells from PBMCs. This sample's subset: CD45RA-negative fraction. The source is a man aged 18 to 30 in good health. Some clones in this sample may be carry-over from other donors' samples. V gene TRBV6-5 combines with J gene TRBJ2-7, with D possibly TRBD1 on 5 matching bases. The CDR3 DNA follows: TGTGCCAGCAGTTACTCGGCAGGGCCTGAAAACGCGCAGTACTTC. Translated, it gives CASSYSAGPENAQYF.